These 26 T cell receptor beta chains were sequenced from one sample in a study of B cell selection in AIRE deficiency. Conventional CD4 T cells were sorted as CD4+CD127+ cells. Using immunoSEQ multiplex PCR, the repertoire was profiled, and TCRdb retains in-frame clones only, with some absent. Of some 25,000 clones listed, approximately 96% are singletons. Sequencing input: CD4+CD127+ conventional T cells sorted from PBMCs. These receptors were collected from a human donor in good health.

The gene calls are TRBV6-5 and TRBJ2-7; 7 nucleotides align to TRBD2. Germline V gene data show CDR1 as MNHEY and CDR2 as SVGAGI. This CDR3 is 14 amino acids long. V gave up 0 bases and J gave up 7 bases; unmatched junction bases: 6. The CDR3 DNA reads TGTGCCAGCAGTTACTCGCTAGCGGAACTAGAGCAGTACTTC. Its protein product is CASSYSLAELEQYF.

The chain combines TRBV7-8 with TRBJ1-6; 12 bases are shared with TRBD1. The junction had 7 bases not matched to a gene; V was cut back by 7 bases and J by 6 bases. Per the germline V gene, CDR1 is SGHVS and CDR2 is FQNEAQ. This CDR3 comprises 16 residues. The DNA for the CDR3 is TGTGCCAGCACCCCGGGACAGGGGGCCGGTAATTCACCCCTCCACTTT. Translation gives CASTPGQGAGNSPLHF. The complete variable domain, with remaining parts taken from reference TRBV7-8 and TRBJ1-6, reads GAGVSQSPRYKVAKRGQDVALRCDPISGHVSLFWYQQALGQGPEFLTYFQNEAQLDKSGLPSDRFFAERPEGSVSTLKIQRTQQEDSAVYLCASTPGQGAGNSPLHFGNGTRLTVT.

The chain uses TRBV2 and TRBJ2-3; weak D call: TRBD2 (6 bases). CDR1 is SNHLY and CDR2 is FYNNEI in the germline V gene. CDR3 size: 13 residues. The V gene lost 10 bases and the J gene lost 1 base, with 12 bases spanning the gap. The CDR3 DNA follows: TGTGCCACCGTAGCGGACCGCACAGATACGCAGTATTTT. Protein sequence: CATVADRTDTQYF. Together with reference TRBV2 and TRBJ2-3, the CDR3 gives the full variable domain: EPEVTQTPSHQVTQMGQEVILRCVPISNHLYFYWYRQILGQKVEFLVSFYNNEISEKSEIFDDQFSVERPDGSNFTLKIRSTKLEDSAMYFCATVADRTDTQYFGPGTRLTVL.

As DNA, the CDR3 is TGTGCCAGCAGTTTGGACAGGGCGCTCCAAGAGACCCAGTACTTC. This sequence encodes CASSLDRALQETQYF. The chain recombines TRBV28 with TRBJ2-5; 8 nucleotides match TRBD1. The CDR3 totals 15 residues. Germline V CDR1 and CDR2: MDHEN, SYDVKM. Trimming took 3 bases from V and 1 from J; bases not matched to a gene: 4.

This clone has a single count. CDR3 residues: CASRGGRAVLNTEAFF. CDR3 DNA: TGTGCCAGCAGGGGGGGGAGGGCGGTTCTGAACACTGAAGCTTTCTTT. V and J are TRBV27 and TRBJ1-1; D is perhaps TRBD1 (5 bases). The length of the CDR3 is 16 residues. Trimming removed 6 bases at V and 0 bases at J, with 17 bases between. Germline CDR1 reads MNHEY; CDR2 reads SMNVEV (reference sequence).

The chain joins TRBV19 to TRBJ2-1, with 8 bases identical to TRBD2. Trimming cost V 6 bases and J 7 bases; bases outside gene matches: 11. Looked up from germline, CDR1 is LNHDA and CDR2 is SQIVND (reference sequence). The CDR3 runs to 15 residues. The CDR3 loop is CASSPSGLWGNEQFF. The CDR3 DNA is TGTGCCAGTAGCCCTAGCGGGCTCTGGGGGAATGAGCAGTTCTTC.

The chain carries TRBV5-4 and TRBJ1-3, with 10 positions matching TRBD1. The CDR3 contains 16 residues. V trimming: 4 bases; J trimming: 3 bases; junction bases outside the gene matches: 7. Germline CDR1 is SGHNT and CDR2 is YYREEE (reference sequence). CDR3 loop: CASSTGQGMVGNTIYF. The DNA of the CDR3 is TGTGCCAGCAGCACGGGACAGGGGATGGTTGGAAACACCATATATTTT.

This clone came up once. CDR3 DNA: TGTGCCAGCAGCCACGGGACAGCCGTCGGTGGCTACACCTTC. Translating it yields CASSHGTAVGGYTF. The rearrangement joins TRBV7-8 to TRBJ1-2; 7 bases agree with TRBD1. Germline V CDR1 and CDR2: SGHVS, FQNEAQ. Losses at the gene ends were 5 bases for V and 7 bases for J; bases not matched to a gene: 10. CDR3 length: 14 residues.

The table lists this clone with a count of one. V usage is TRBV10-2 and J usage is TRBJ1-3; a weak D match, TRBD1 (6 bases). Germline V gene lookup returns CDR1 WSHSY and CDR2 SAAADI. The V gene lost 0 bases and the J gene lost 11 bases, with 11 bases spanning the gap. The CDR3 extends over 13 amino acids. CDR3 DNA: TGCGCCAGCAGTGAGTCAACAGGGAAGGCCATATATTTT. Protein: CASSESTGKAIYF.

Here the CDR3 DNA reads TGTGCCAGCAGTTACTCGGATCAAGTCTATGAGCAGTTCTTC. It codes for CASSYSDQVYEQFF. The chain uses TRBV6-6 and TRBJ2-1; D unresolved. The CDR3 is 14 amino acids. Germline loops: CDR1 MNHNY, CDR2 SVGAGI (reference sequence). V lost 0 bases and J 8 bases, leaving 11 bases between the germline ends.

The chain combines TRBV28 with TRBJ1-6; TRBD1 matches at 7 bases. Germline values: CDR1 MDHEN, CDR2 SYDVKM. The trim removed 8 bases at V and 5 bases at J, leaving 9 bases unmatched. The CDR3 has 15 amino acids. The CDR3 is CASGLLGQNNSPLHF. As DNA, the CDR3 is TGTGCCAGCGGGTTGCTGGGACAGAATAATTCACCCCTCCACTTT.

This chain joins TRBV27 and TRBJ2-5, with a tentative D call TRBD1 (7 bases). Trimming took 2 bases from V and 3 from J, leaving 10 bases between them. CDR1 and CDR2 (germline): MNHEY, SMNVEV (reference sequence). The CDR3 has 14 residues. CDR3 amino acids: CASSLAGQKETQYF. For the CDR3, the DNA is TGTGCCAGCAGTTTAGCGGGACAGAAAGAGACCCAGTACTTC.

The DNA of the CDR3 is TGTGCCAGCAGCCCATTGACAGAAAACTATGGCTACACCTTC. Amino acids: CASSPLTENYGYTF. The chain has TRBV7-9 and TRBJ1-2; the D gene is possibly TRBD1 (5 bases). The CDR3 has 14 amino acids. Germline loops: CDR1 SEHNR, CDR2 FQNEAQ (reference sequence). Trimming took off 5 bases at V and 2 bases at J, with 12 bases between the two ends.

This clone was seen a single time. The chain links TRBV19 to TRBJ2-1; 13 bases line up with TRBD2. Germline CDR1 and CDR2: LNHDA and SQIVND (reference sequence). Trimming took 11 bases from V and 0 from J; bases not matched to a gene: 10. The CDR3 length is 17 residues. CDR3 in amino acids: CASSGLAGPRSYNEQFF. CDR3 DNA: TGTGCCTCATCGGGACTAGCGGGACCCCGCTCCTACAATGAGCAGTTCTTC. Full variable domain (remainder filled in from reference TRBV19 and TRBJ2-1): DGGITQSPKYLFRKEGQNVTLSCEQNLNHDAMYWYRQDPGQGLRLIYYSQIVNDFQKGDIAEGYSVSREKKESFPLTVTSAQKNPTAFYLCASSGLAGPRSYNEQFFGPGTRLTVL.

The V call is TRBV5-1, the J call TRBJ2-1; 7 nucleotides align to TRBD2. The CDR3 has 15 amino acids. V lost 2 bases, J lost 6 bases, and 8 bases stayed unmatched. Per the germline V gene, CDR1 is SGHRS and CDR2 is YFSETQ. The CDR3 here is CASSFLAGEINEQFF. CDR3 coding DNA: TGCGCCAGCAGCTTCTTGGCGGGAGAAATCAATGAGCAGTTCTTC.

The V call is TRBV19, the J call TRBJ1-1, with D uncertain. The V and J ends lost 9 bases and 0 bases respectively, with 11 bases between them. CDR1 is LNHDA and CDR2 is SQIVND in the germline V gene (reference sequence). The CDR3 consists of 13 residues. The chain's CDR3 is CASGSILNTEAFF. CDR3 bases: TGTGCCAGCGGGTCCATATTGAACACTGAAGCTTTCTTT.

J is TRBJ2-1 and V is TRBV28; D is unresolved. The germline V gene has CDR1 MDHEN and CDR2 SYDVKM. Trimming took 3 bases from V and 9 from J, leaving 6 bases between them. The CDR3 is 11 amino acids. The CDR3: CASSFRVEQFF. CDR3 nucleotide sequence: TGTGCCAGCAGTTTTCGGGTTGAGCAGTTCTTC.

The chain has TRBV5-1 and TRBJ2-1, with TRBD2 matching over 7 bases. Germline V lookup: CDR1 SGHRS, CDR2 YFSETQ. The CDR3 is 15 residues long. The junction had 12 bases not matched to a gene; V was cut back by 6 bases and J by 6 bases. CDR3 nucleotides: TGCGCCAGCAACTTCTTGGCGGGAGAAATCAATGAGCAGTTCTTC. Residues: CASNFLAGEINEQFF. Supplemented by reference TRBV5-1 and TRBJ2-1, the full variable domain reads KAGVTQTPRYLIKTRGQQVTLSCSPISGHRSVSWYQQTPGQGLQFLFEYFSETQRNKGNFPGRFSGRQFSNSRSEMNVSTLELGDSALYLCASNFLAGEINEQFFGPGTRLTVL.

The chain employs TRBV5-1 and TRBJ2-7; 9 bases match TRBD1. The V gene's germline CDR1 is SGHRS and CDR2 YFSETQ. The CDR3 is made up of 15 amino acids. Trimming at V came to 0 bases and at J to 4 bases, leaving 5 bases not matched to a gene. The CDR3 spells CASSLGTGEWYEQYF. The CDR3 nucleotides read TGCGCCAGCAGCTTGGGGACAGGGGAGTGGTACGAGCAGTACTTC. The full variable domain, rest sourced from reference TRBV5-1 and TRBJ2-7, is KAGVTQTPRYLIKTRGQQVTLSCSPISGHRSVSWYQQTPGQGLQFLFEYFSETQRNKGNFPGRFSGRQFSNSRSEMNVSTLELGDSALYLCASSLGTGEWYEQYFGPGTRLTVT.

The chain recombines TRBV29-1 with TRBJ1-1, with 8 positions matching TRBD1. V gave up 7 bases and J gave up 5 bases; unmatched junction bases: 12. CDR3 length: 14 residues. Germline assignment: CDR1 SQVTM and CDR2 ANQGSEA. The DNA for the CDR3 is TGCAGCGCAAAACAGACAGGGGTTAATACTGAAGCTTTCTTT. Its protein is CSAKQTGVNTEAFF.

The chain recombines TRBV6-1 with TRBJ2-7; 7 nucleotides line up with TRBD1. The J segment lost 0 bases and the V segment lost 2 bases, leaving 16 bases of the junction unmatched. The CDR3 runs 19 residues. Looked up from germline, CDR1 is MNHNS and CDR2 is SASEGT. CDR3 loop: CASSEPRTGSPSSSYEQYF. CDR3 in DNA: TGTGCCAGCAGTGAACCCCGGACAGGTTCCCCCTCTAGCTCCTACGAGCAGTACTTC.

The J gene is TRBJ2-1, the V gene TRBV7-9, with TRBD2 as a possible D gene (5 bases). V lost 5 bases, J lost 9 bases, and 20 bases lay in between. The CDR3 length is 15 residues. Per germline, CDR1 SEHNR and CDR2 FQNEAQ (reference sequence). The CDR3 DNA sequence: TGTGCCAGCAGCCCCCTCCTCCACTCACGGGGTGAGCAGTTCTTC. It encodes CASSPLLHSRGEQFF.

The chain couples TRBV1 to TRBJ2-4; TRBD2 reflects the table's D call only, with no check against the DNA. TRBV1 is annotated as a pseudogene. The CDR3 consists of 18 residues. This CDR3 is CIVHPPRRLLMGKNIQYF. Written as DNA, the CDR3 is TGCATTGTACACCCACCCCGCCGACTCCTGATGGGCAAAAACATTCAGTACTTC.

The V gene is TRBV7-9, the J gene TRBJ2-7; TRBD2 agrees at 7 bases. Germline trimming cut 1 base from V and 5 bases from J; bases unmatched to any gene: 11. CDR3 length: 16 amino acids. Germline CDR1 reads SEHNR; CDR2 reads FQNEAQ (reference sequence). The CDR3 DNA follows: TGTGCCAGCAGCTTAGGGGGAGGGGTGGGATCTAACGAGCAGTACTTC. Translated, it gives CASSLGGGVGSNEQYF.

V is TRBV5-1 and J is TRBJ2-3; D is unclear. The CDR3 length is 13 residues. V lost 4 bases to trimming and J lost 2 bases, with 8 bases between them. CDR1 is SGHRS, CDR2 YFSETQ, per germline. The CDR3 here is CASSEPPTDTQYF. CDR3 nucleotides: TGCGCCAGCAGCGAGCCCCCCACAGATACGCAGTATTTT.

The V and J genes are TRBV7-6 and TRBJ2-3, with D possibly matching TRBD2 (6 bases). Germline CDR1 reads SGHVS; CDR2 reads FNYEAQ. The length of the CDR3 is 14 residues. Trimming removed 1 base from V and 2 bases from J, with 7 bases in between. In DNA, the CDR3 is TGTGCCAGCAGCTTAGGGGGGGACACAGATACGCAGTATTTT. Encoded protein: CASSLGGDTDTQYF.